Shown below are 28 T cell receptor beta chains from a single sample sequenced in a study of cytomegalovirus exposure and HLA in healthy donors. The PCR had 60 Vbeta and 13 Jbeta primers. Assay used: immunoSEQ multiplex PCR; TCRdb lists only in-frame clones, some missing. There are about 98,000 clones in the sample; about 81% occur only once, and approximately 1.4% lies in the top ten. The sequenced sample consisted of PBMCs. These receptors all stem from a man aged 40-55 years in good health and CMV-seronegative.

The chain is built from TRBV28 and TRBJ1-2; 9 nucleotides align to TRBD1. The CDR3 has 14 amino acids. From germline, CDR1 is MDHEN and CDR2 SYDVKM. V shed 5 bases and J 7 bases; nucleotides not matched to a gene: 8. The CDR3 reads CASSPGTGTPGYTF. CDR3 bases: TGTGCCAGCAGTCCCGGGACAGGGACCCCTGGCTACACCTTC.

This rearrangement joins TRBV5-6 to TRBJ2-2, with TRBD2 matching 7 bases. Germline assignment: CDR1 SGHDT and CDR2 YYEEEE. The CDR3 is 13 amino acids. Trimming cost V 3 bases and J 7 bases; bases outside gene matches: 3. The CDR3 loop is CASSSRTSGELFF. In DNA form, the CDR3 reads TGTGCCAGCAGCTCTCGGACTAGCGGGGAGCTGTTTTTT.

The chain recombines TRBV28 with TRBJ1-3; 7 bases map to TRBD1. The CDR3 loop spans 15 amino acids. V dropped 6 bases and J dropped 0; count of bases not matched to a gene: 5. Germline loops: CDR1 MDHEN, CDR2 SYDVKM. The CDR3 sequence is CASRHRGFSGNTIYF. The CDR3 DNA reads as TGTGCCAGCAGACACAGGGGCTTCTCTGGAAACACCATATATTTT.

This clone has a handful of counts. This sequence joins TRBV28 and TRBJ1-1; a weak D match, TRBD1 (5 bases). CDR1 is MDHEN, CDR2 SYDVKM, per germline. This CDR3 spans 14 amino acids. V lost 4 bases and J 4 bases, leaving 13 bases between the germline ends. In DNA form, the CDR3 reads TGTGCCAGCAGTTCTCCTGGGGGGTTCACTGAAGCTTTCTTT. This encodes CASSSPGGFTEAFF.

The rearrangement joins TRBV4-1 to TRBJ2-7, with TRBD1 matching over 10 bases. The CDR3 covers 15 residues. After removal of 2 bases from V and 2 bases from J, the junction contained 3 bases not matched to a gene. Germline values: CDR1 MGHRA, CDR2 YSYEKL. Here the CDR3 reads CASSQTGTGAYEQYF. As DNA, the CDR3 is TGCGCCAGCAGCCAAACCGGGACAGGGGCCTACGAGCAGTACTTC.

The CDR3 protein is CASSNYQGGNYGYTF. The CDR3, as DNA: TGTGCCAGCAGCAACTACCAGGGTGGGAACTATGGCTACACCTTC. This chain uses TRBV11-2 with TRBJ1-2; possibly TRBD1 for D (5 bases). The CDR3 has 15 amino acids. Germline CDR1 SGHAT, CDR2 FQNNGV. V was clipped by 5 bases and J by 2 bases, with 15 bases between them.

The gene calls are TRBV5-4 and TRBJ1-2, with a weak D call TRBD1 (6 bases). Per the germline V gene, CDR1 is SGHNT and CDR2 is YYREEE (reference sequence). This CDR3 region has 14 residues. With 0 bases removed from V and 3 bases from J, the gap between germline ends came to 9 bases. The CDR3 loop is CASSLGGLDYGYTF. The CDR3 DNA is TGTGCCAGCAGCTTGGGGGGGCTCGACTATGGCTACACCTTC.

This chain links TRBV29-1 with TRBJ2-7; the match to TRBD1 covers 10 bases. With 3 bases clipped from V and 3 bases from J, the junction kept 2 bases outside the gene matches. The germline CDR1 and CDR2 sequences are SQVTM and ANQGSEA. This CDR3 region has 13 residues. CDR3 residues: CSVDGTGVYEQYF. DNA for the CDR3: TGCAGCGTTGATGGGACAGGGGTCTACGAGCAGTACTTC.

The chain combines TRBV7-2 with TRBJ2-3, with TRBD2 matching 13 bases. V lost 5 bases and J lost 0; bases outside the gene matches: 8. Germline-derived CDR1 and CDR2 are SGHTA and FQGNSA. The CDR3 is made up of 18 amino acids. CDR3 sequence (DNA): TGTGCCAGCAGCGGAAGGACTAGCGGGGGCCTTAGCACAGATACGCAGTATTTT. It yields the protein CASSGRTSGGLSTDTQYF.

The chain is built from TRBV9 and TRBJ1-4; the match to TRBD1 covers 10 bases. The CDR3 is made up of 20 amino acids. V was clipped by 3 bases and J by 0 bases; unmatched bases: 14. Germline V CDR1 and CDR2: SGDLS, YYNGEE. CDR3 protein: CASSGGIGQGGRATNEKLFF. CDR3 DNA: TGTGCCAGCAGCGGGGGTATTGGACAGGGGGGCCGAGCAACTAATGAAAAACTGTTTTTT.

V is TRBV5-6 and J is TRBJ2-7; no clear D. CDR1 and CDR2 (germline): SGHDT, YYEEEE. This CDR3 has 15 amino acids. The V and J ends lost 3 bases and 0 bases respectively, with 13 bases between them. The CDR3 DNA follows: TGTGCCAGCAGCTCCTTGGGCAAAACCTCCTACGAGCAGTACTTC. Its translation: CASSSLGKTSYEQYF.

The V gene is TRBV4-1, the J gene TRBJ2-3; 8 bases map to TRBD1. J gave up 2 bases and V 5 bases, and 3 bases lay outside the gene matches. Germline V gene data show CDR1 as MGHRA and CDR2 as YSYEKL. This CDR3 contains 14 residues. The CDR3 DNA reads TGCGCCAGCAGCGGGGACAGGACCACAGATACGCAGTATTTT. Translated, it gives CASSGDRTTDTQYF.

The V gene is TRBV7-9, the J gene TRBJ1-2, with 10 nucleotides matching TRBD1. The junction had 11 bases not matched to a gene; V was cut back by 3 bases and J by 7 bases. Germline assignment: CDR1 SEHNR and CDR2 FQNEAQ (reference sequence). The CDR3 spans 16 residues. The CDR3 DNA is TGTGCCAGCAGCTTTCTGGACAGGGGGAAAGTGGTTGGCTACACCTTC. Its protein is CASSFLDRGKVVGYTF.

This chain links TRBV5-8 with TRBJ1-5; no reliable D call. Trimming stripped 3 bases from V and 2 bases from J, with 9 bases between. This CDR3 contains 14 residues. CDR1 and CDR2 from the germline V gene are SGHTS and YDEGEE. CDR3 in amino acids: CASSSGFRNQPQHF. CDR3 DNA sequence: TGTGCCAGCAGCTCCGGGTTCCGCAATCAGCCCCAGCATTTT.

This clone was seen only once. The CDR3 DNA sequence: TGTGCCAGCAGCCTAATCCCCTTTGGCGGGGGAGGTCAAGAGACCCAGTACTTC. It is translated as CASSLIPFGGGGQETQYF. This chain links TRBV14 with TRBJ2-5, with 7 nucleotides matching TRBD2. Trimming took 4 bases from V and 2 from J; bases not matched to a gene: 16. Germline V lookup: CDR1 SGHDN, CDR2 FVKESK. This CDR3 comprises 18 residues.

The chain carries TRBV7-2 and TRBJ1-3; tentatively, D is TRBD1 (5 bases). Germline CDR1 and CDR2: SGHTA and FQGNSA. This CDR3 spans 15 amino acids. The germline V and J ends were trimmed by 1 base and 3 bases, with 10 bases remaining between them. The CDR3 protein is CASSLEWTIGNTIYF. The CDR3 coding sequence is TGTGCCAGCAGCTTAGAGTGGACAATTGGAAACACCATATATTTT.

The chain joins TRBV15 to TRBJ2-1; 10 bases are a match to TRBD2. Germline loops: CDR1 LNHNV, CDR2 YYDKDF (reference sequence). The CDR3 is 17 amino acids. The trim removed 0 bases at V and 4 bases at J, leaving 6 bases unmatched. CDR3 residues: CATSREGSSGGYNEQFF. CDR3 sequence (DNA): TGTGCCACCAGCAGAGAAGGCTCTAGCGGGGGATACAATGAGCAGTTCTTC.

CDR3: CASWTTGSGYTF. CDR3 DNA: TGTGCCAGCTGGACGACAGGTAGTGGCTACACCTTC. The V gene is TRBV6-1, the J gene TRBJ1-2; possible D gene TRBD1, 6 bases. CDR1 is MNHNS, CDR2 SASEGT, per germline. The CDR3 sequence is 12 residues long. V was clipped by 8 bases and J by 7 bases, with 14 bases between them.

This clone was found a few times. CDR3 protein: CASSGQGMNYGYTF. The CDR3 nucleotides are TGTGCCAGCAGTGGACAGGGGATGAACTATGGCTACACCTTC. The chain has TRBV7-8 and TRBJ1-2, with 9 bases fitting TRBD1. V was clipped by 6 bases and J by 2 bases; unmatched bases: 4. Per germline, CDR1 SGHVS and CDR2 FQNEAQ. The CDR3 loop spans 14 amino acids.

The chain carries TRBV2 and TRBJ2-7; a possible D gene is TRBD2 (7 bases). This CDR3 spans 12 amino acids. Trimming stripped 8 bases from V and 7 bases from J, with 15 bases between. Germline lookup yields CDR1 SNHLY and CDR2 FYNNEI. CDR3 nucleotide sequence: TGTGCCAGCCAATGGGAGGGGGAAGAGCAGTACTTC. Its translation is CASQWEGEEQYF.

V usage is TRBV7-2 and J usage is TRBJ2-5, with 9 bases fitting TRBD1. The J call may be in error: the DNA end matches TRBJ2-7 better. The CDR3 runs 17 residues. The germline CDR1 and CDR2 sequences are SGHTA and FQGNSA. The CDR3 region has the DNA TGTGCCAGCAGCCGAGAAGGAGAAGGACAGGGGTTTTACGAGCAGTACTTC. It yields the protein CASSREGEGQGFYEQYF.

This chain connects TRBV5-5 to TRBJ1-1; a possible D gene is TRBD1 (5 bases). CDR1 and CDR2 (germline): SGHKS, YYEKEE (reference sequence). V was cut by 1 base and J by 6 bases, with 7 bases left in between. The CDR3 extends over 12 amino acids. Written as DNA, the CDR3 is TGTGCCAGCAGCTTGACAGGACCTGAAGCTTTCTTT. It is translated as CASSLTGPEAFF.

This chain joins TRBV12-2 and TRBJ2-2; the DNA was not compared with TRBD2, the D call given in the table. TRBV12-2 is designated a pseudogene. The CDR3 covers 21 residues. CDR3 DNA: TGTGCAAGTCGCTTGGACCCTACTAGCGGGGATCGCAAATTAAACACCGGGGAGCTGTTTTTT. Protein: CASRLDPTSGDRKLNTGELFF.

The chain employs TRBV2 and TRBJ2-2; TRBD1 agrees at 9 bases. The CDR3 length is 16 residues. The germline V gene has CDR1 SNHLY and CDR2 FYNNEI. With 3 bases clipped from V and 8 bases from J, the junction kept 10 bases outside the gene matches. CDR3 loop: CASSDPGQGFSGELFF. DNA for the CDR3: TGTGCCAGCAGTGACCCGGGACAGGGATTCAGTGGGGAGCTGTTTTTT.

This clone was counted a few times. The genes are TRBV7-2 and TRBJ1-4; D unresolved. Germline assignment: CDR1 SGHTA and CDR2 FQGNSA. The CDR3 spans 12 residues. V gave up 6 bases and J gave up 5 bases, with 7 bases separating them. CDR3 loop: CASRSLNEKLFF. The CDR3 nucleotides are TGTGCCAGCAGGAGTTTGAATGAAAAACTGTTTTTT.

This chain connects TRBV5-4 to TRBJ2-3, with 8 bases aligning to TRBD1. This CDR3 is 16 amino acids long. Per germline, CDR1 SGHNT and CDR2 YYREEE (reference sequence). Trimming at V came to 4 bases and at J to 3 bases, leaving 10 bases not matched to a gene. Here the CDR3 reads CASSSRDRTGTDTQYF. CDR3 DNA sequence: TGTGCCAGCAGCAGCCGGGACAGGACCGGGACAGATACGCAGTATTTT.

Comments on this clone: At one boundary the junction diverges from the germline segment, which might be a read error. Within the sample, other DNA sequences also encode this same CDR3. This chain joins TRBV5-4 and TRBJ1-1, with TRBD1 matching 8 bases. The CDR3 covers 14 residues. The germline V gene has CDR1 SGHNT and CDR2 YYREEE (reference sequence). CDR3 coding DNA: TGTGCCAGCAGCTACGGGACAGGCAACACCGAAGCTTTCTTT. Its protein product is CASSYGTGNTEAFF.

The chain uses TRBV6-6 and TRBJ2-1, with TRBD2 as a possible D gene (5 bases). The CDR3 is made up of 14 amino acids. V was shortened by 0 bases and J by 3 bases, with 6 bases between the two germline ends. From germline, CDR1 is MNHNY and CDR2 SVGAGI (reference sequence). The CDR3 nucleotides read TGTGCCAGCAGTTACTCGAGGGTCTACAATGAGCAGTTCTTC. It specifies CASSYSRVYNEQFF.